This record looks at one T cell receptor beta chain sequence and its context. Its antigen is as yet unknown. Germline values: CDR1 GTSNPN, CDR2 SVGIG (reference sequence). The CDR3 sequence is 11 residues long. V lost 7 bases, J lost 8 bases, and 14 bases lay in between. This specimen comes from a study of shared clonotypes between healthy human individuals. Overall study results and limits: In the sorted subsets, rarefaction showed sequencing was incomplete despite large depth.

Produced via immunoSEQ multiplex PCR; TCRdb's table is partial and in-frame only. The sample carries roughly 2 million clones, roughly 94% recorded once. Sequencing was performed on naive CD4+ T cells sorted from blood. Subset: CD45RA+ positively selected. The chain has TRBV30 and TRBJ1-2, with D maybe TRBD1 (5 bases). The sequence came from a man aged 18 to 29 in good health. The CDR3 loop is CALGTSRGYTF. The CDR3 coding sequence is TGTGCCTTGGGGACGTCTCGGGGCTACACCTTC.